This paragraph reports one T cell receptor beta chain. The antigen is undetermined. The CDR3 regions of TCR beta were amplified from RNA transcripts. First-round RT-PCR of the TCR CDR3 relied on the HTBI primer set. TCRdb reprocessed the multiplex PCR reads with MiXCR, giving one entry per CDR3 protein. The table lists fewer than 40,000 distinct CDR3 sequences, approximately 52% of them singletons. These data belong to a study of T cells in Graves' hyperthyroidism and ophthalmopathy. Study findings and constraints: Blood also held most thyroid clonotypes expanded beyond 0.001. A model built on 13 V-J features separated ophthalmopathy from stable hyperthyroidism.

Germline V gives CDR1 LNHNV, CDR2 YYDKDF (reference sequence). With V trimmed by 2 bases and J by 2 bases, 2 bases remained unmatched. CDR3 length equals 15 residues. Sequencing was performed on blood. The rearrangement uses TRBV15 and TRBJ1-2; 10 nucleotides match TRBD1. This TCR was sampled from a middle-aged woman with Graves' ophthalmopathy. The CDR3 loop is CATSRPGQGNYGYTF. The CDR3 DNA follows: TGTGCCACCAGCAGACCGGGACAGGGGAACTATGGCTACACCTTC.